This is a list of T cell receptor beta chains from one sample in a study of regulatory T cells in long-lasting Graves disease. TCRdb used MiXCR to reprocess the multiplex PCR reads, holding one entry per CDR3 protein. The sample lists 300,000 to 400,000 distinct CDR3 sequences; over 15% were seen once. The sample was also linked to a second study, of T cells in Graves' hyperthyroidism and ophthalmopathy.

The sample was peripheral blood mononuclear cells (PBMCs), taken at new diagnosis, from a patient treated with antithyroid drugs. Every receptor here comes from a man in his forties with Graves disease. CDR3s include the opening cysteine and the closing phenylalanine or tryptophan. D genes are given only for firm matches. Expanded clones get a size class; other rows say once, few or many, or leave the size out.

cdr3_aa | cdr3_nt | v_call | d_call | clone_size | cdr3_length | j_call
CASRWTAATNEKLFF | TGTGCCAGCAGATGGACGGCTGCAACTAATGAAAAACTGTTTTTT | TRBV7-3 | . | many | 15 | TRBJ1-4
CASSYIDSNQPQHF | TGTGCCAGCAGTTATATCGACAGCAATCAGCCCCAGCATTTT | TRBV6-5 | . | few | 14 | TRBJ1-5
CASSTKQVGTRDTQYF | TGTGCCAGCAGTACTAAACAGGTCGGGACCCGAGATACGCAGTATTTT | TRBV28 | . | many | 16 | TRBJ2-3
CASSFRTSGTNTGELFF | TGTGCCAGCAGCTTCCGGACTAGCGGAACTAACACCGGGGAGCTGTTTTTT | TRBV11-2 | TRBD2 | many | 17 | TRBJ2-2
CASRSYLTGELFF | TGTGCCAGCAGGAGTTACCTCACCGGGGAGCTGTTTTTT | TRBV28 | . | many | 13 | TRBJ2-2
CASSGGTRGNQPQHF | TGTGCCAGCAGTGGAGGAACACGAGGCAATCAGCCCCAGCATTTT | TRBV6-1 | . | . | 15 | TRBJ1-5
CASSSSSGYTEAFF | TGTGCCAGCAGCTCTTCTTCGGGGTACACTGAAGCTTTCTTT | TRBV11-1 | . | . | 14 | TRBJ1-1
CASTLVDEQFF | TGTGCCAGCACCCTGGTCGATGAGCAGTTCTTC | TRBV28 | . | many | 11 | TRBJ2-1
CSAISGNQPQHF | TGCAGTGCTATTTCAGGCAATCAGCCCCAGCATTTT | TRBV20-1 | . | many | 12 | TRBJ1-5
CASSPGPYLTDTQYF | TGTGCCAGCAGCCCAGGCCCATACCTCACAGATACGCAGTATTTT | TRBV11-1 | . | few | 15 | TRBJ2-3
CASSYPVHEQFF | TGTGCCAGCAGTTACCCGGTTCATGAGCAGTTCTTC | TRBV6-2/TRBV6-3 | . | . | 12 | TRBJ2-1
CACLGPNQPQHF | TGTGCCTGTCTGGGCCCCAATCAGCCCCAGCATTTT | TRBV30 | . | . | 12 | TRBJ1-5
CASSKGRLFETQYF | TGTGCCAGCAGTAAGGGGAGATTATTCGAGACCCAGTACTTC | TRBV12-3/TRBV12-4 | . | many | 14 | TRBJ2-5
CASTGAHEQFF | TGTGCCAGCACAGGGGCCCATGAGCAGTTCTTC | TRBV6-2/TRBV6-3 | . | many | 11 | TRBJ2-1
CASRRTGETEKLFF | TGCGCCAGCAGACGGACAGGGGAAACGGAAAAACTGTTTTTT | TRBV5-1 | TRBD1 | . | 14 | TRBJ1-4
CASSPQPNTGELFF | TGCGCCAGCAGCCCCCAACCTAACACCGGGGAGCTGTTTTTT | TRBV5-1 | . | many | 14 | TRBJ2-2